This entry describes one TCR beta chain. No antigen is known for it. One base away there is no much larger clone; base qualities are not given. Sample time point, as interpreted from the label and publication: baseline before first vaccination. The intended sense of this specimen's treatment or condition label: meningococcal conjugate vaccine given as trial control. The vaccinee samples were drawn from two UK trials, COV001 and COV002, one of which was a single-blind randomized controlled phase 2/3 trial testing AZD1222 (ChAdOx1 nCoV-19) in healthy adults. For TCRbeta chain sequencing, PBMC samples were collected from trial participants at day 0 and at day 28 after the second dose. The CDR3 sequence holds 15 residues, the cysteine and phenylalanine included. The entry retains the CDR3 DNA only, 45 bases that are in frame from base 1. In the germline V gene, CDR1 corresponds to KGHSH and CDR2 to LQKENI. The trim is 2 bases for V and 1 base for J, with a gap of 9 bases between the germline ends.

These data originate in a study of T cell responses to AZD1222 COVID-19 vaccine (dated by TCRdb to the early 2020s). With regard to the full study: A total of just over 230 trial participants underwent TCR sequencing, of whom roughly 210 had received two doses of AZD1222 and about 25 had received two doses of the MenACWY control vaccine. Trial participants were enrolled by age into subgroups of 18-55, 56-69 and 70-plus years, and around 140, 26 and 57 TCR-sequenced participants, respectively, were included in these subgroups.

The CDR3 regions of human TCRbeta chains were subjected to immunosequencing. Under the source paper's analysis protocol: Repertoire TCRs were matched against a reference library of SARS-CoV-2-specific TCRs generated with the MIRA antigen-specificity platform. Breadth meant the fraction of unique TCRs that were SARS-CoV-2-associated, whereas depth meant the fraction of total T cells that were SARS-CoV-2-associated. Each spike-specific TCR was assigned to its reactive spike region and to a CD4 or CD8 class using the MIRA data. Log10-transformed breadth and depth values were compared by one-way ANOVA with Sidak's multiple comparisons tests. TCRdb obtained this table from immuneACCESS and retained in-frame rearrangements with V and J assigned. These tables miss some clones; where compared with another copy, unresolved V genes account for less than half of the shortfall, and the remainder is unexplained. The V and J calls and clone size are taken from that table; D and trimming were inferred from the DNA. The sample records roughly 130,000 clones, about nine tenths of which are singletons. The ten largest clonotypes hold 18% of the sample.

Findings and caveats that apply to the study as a whole: Spike-specific TCR breadth and depth rose significantly after two AZD1222 doses compared with day 0 and with MenACWY recipients. Reportedly, almost half of the unique spike-specific TCRs recognized epitopes lying outside the regions that are mutated in the B.1.351 and B.1.1.7 variants. Because no day 14 peak-response samples were available, repertoires were characterized only after the peak T cell response. Conclusions about previously exposed vaccinees are limited, since just a handful of AZD1222 recipients were seropositive for SARS-CoV-2 at baseline. The 56-69-year group was small, and its depth increase did not reach significance, likely because of low power. Participants were mostly white British, with more females than males. The authors suggested clonal diversity may have been underestimated. The vaccine-associated CD4 TCRs covered the entire spike protein, and the dominant responses fell in regions 160-218 and 743-854.

The chain is encoded by TRBV18 joined to TRBJ1-5, with the D gene call left open. This specimen consisted of peripheral blood, obtained on day 0 of MenACWY control vaccination. The clonotype originates from an adult in good health. The CDR3 region has the sequence CASSPGRVSNQPQHF. The nucleotide sequence reads TGTGCCAGCTCACCAGGACGTGTCAGCAATCAGCCCCAGCATTTT.